This entry describes one T cell receptor beta chain. What it binds is unknown. The entry originates in a study of OX40 agonist ivuxolimab in advanced cancers. The overall study: The patients received ivuxolimab by intravenous route every 2 weeks at 0.01 to 10 mg/kg. Findings and caveats of the study: A proportion of nonresponders additionally exhibited low normalized T-cell clonal expansion. On average, CD8+ T cells showed a greater number of expanded clones than CD4+. Among the lowest levels of clonal expansion were found in partial responders at 0.1-3.0 mg/kg.

Profiling relied on immunoSEQ multiplex PCR, and the TCRdb table lists in-frame clones only, not all of them. The sample lists tens of thousands of clones, 80% to 90% occurring once. This specimen was CD4+ or CD8+ T cells sorted from blood, taken in a trial of the OX40 agonist ivuxolimab. The clonotype comes from an adult with an advanced solid tumor such as melanoma, head and neck, liver or kidney cancer.

For the CDR3, the DNA is TGTGCCTGGAGGAAAATTCCAGTAATCAATGAGCAGTTCTTC. Encoded protein: CAWRKIPVINEQFF. The rearrangement links TRBV30 to TRBJ2-1; D gene ambiguous. This CDR3 has 14 amino acids. With 3 bases removed from V and 6 bases from J, the gap between germline ends came to 15 bases. Germline lookup yields CDR1 GTSNPN and CDR2 SVGIG (reference sequence).